This paragraph reports one TCR beta chain. Its antigen is not identified. This sample was taken from a study of cytomegalovirus exposure and HLA in healthy donors. Study-level results: For cytomegalovirus status, the classifier reportedly gave diagnoses with high specificity and sensitivity. First-cohort TCR clusters were later found to tend to co-occur in the 120 or so validation repertoires.

The germline V gene has CDR1 SGHRS and CDR2 YFSETQ. There are 14 residues in the CDR3. J was trimmed by 4 bases and V by 2 bases; bases with no gene match: 4. The donors were part of the roughly 130-subject validation cohort, which stood apart from the approximately 700-subject first cohort. TCRdb's copy holds only in-frame clones and misses some; the assay was immunoSEQ multiplex PCR. Altogether tens of thousands of clones are present, about 97% being singletons, with the ten largest covering around 1.6%. The origin of this receptor is a woman aged 18-35 years in good health and CMV-seropositive. V is TRBV5-1 and J is TRBJ2-5, with 8 nucleotides matching TRBD1. Sequenced input: PBMCs. CDR3 nucleotide sequence: TGCGCCAGCAGCTTCGGACAGGGCCCAGAGACCCAGTACTTC. This gives the protein CASSFGQGPETQYF.